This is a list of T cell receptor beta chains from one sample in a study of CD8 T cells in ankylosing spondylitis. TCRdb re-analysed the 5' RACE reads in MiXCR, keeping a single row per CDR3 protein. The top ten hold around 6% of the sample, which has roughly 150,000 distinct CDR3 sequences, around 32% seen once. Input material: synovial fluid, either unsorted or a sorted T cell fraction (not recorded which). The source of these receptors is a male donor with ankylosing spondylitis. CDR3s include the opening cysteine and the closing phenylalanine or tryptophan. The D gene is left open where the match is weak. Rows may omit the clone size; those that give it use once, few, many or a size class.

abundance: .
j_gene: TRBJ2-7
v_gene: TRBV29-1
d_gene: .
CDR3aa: CSVAASVYEQYF
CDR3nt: TGCAGCGTTGCGGCCTCCGTCTACGAGCAGTACTTC

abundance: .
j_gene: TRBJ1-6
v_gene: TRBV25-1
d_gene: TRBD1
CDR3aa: CASSPLGQLYNSPLHF
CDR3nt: TGTGCCAGCAGTCCCTTGGGACAGTTATATAATTCACCCCTCCACTTT

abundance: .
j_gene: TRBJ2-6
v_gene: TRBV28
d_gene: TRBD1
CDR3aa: CATLSSGGSGANVLTF
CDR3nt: TGTGCCACCCTCTCATCAGGGGGCTCTGGGGCCAACGTCCTGACTTTC

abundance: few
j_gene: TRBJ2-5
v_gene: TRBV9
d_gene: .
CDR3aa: CASSVDRGMVETQYF
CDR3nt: TGTGCCAGCAGCGTAGACCGGGGGATGGTGGAGACCCAGTACTTC

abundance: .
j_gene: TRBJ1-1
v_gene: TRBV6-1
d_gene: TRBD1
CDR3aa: CASSPGTGIMNTEAFF
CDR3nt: TGTGCCAGCAGCCCCGGGACAGGAATAATGAACACTGAAGCTTTCTTT

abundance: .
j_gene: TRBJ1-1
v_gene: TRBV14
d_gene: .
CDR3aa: CASSQGPGGTEAFF
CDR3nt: TGTGCCAGCAGCCAAGGGCCAGGAGGCACTGAAGCTTTCTTT

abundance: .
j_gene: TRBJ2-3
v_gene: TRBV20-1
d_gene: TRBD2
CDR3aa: CSARFGGSSTDTQYF
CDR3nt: TGCAGTGCTAGGTTTGGCGGGAGTAGCACAGATACGCAGTATTTT

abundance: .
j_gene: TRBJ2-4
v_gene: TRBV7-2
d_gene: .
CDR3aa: CASSLLGWENIQYF
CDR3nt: TGTGCCAGCAGCCTATTAGGTTGGGAAAACATTCAGTACTTC

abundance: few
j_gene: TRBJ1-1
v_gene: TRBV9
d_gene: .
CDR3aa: CASSVAMDAANTEAFF
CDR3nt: TGTGCCAGCAGCGTAGCTATGGACGCAGCGAACACTGAAGCTTTCTTT

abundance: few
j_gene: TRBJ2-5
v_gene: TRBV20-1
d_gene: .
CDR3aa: CSAIWDPRAETQYF
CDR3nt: TGCAGTGCCATATGGGACCCCAGGGCTGAGACCCAGTACTTC

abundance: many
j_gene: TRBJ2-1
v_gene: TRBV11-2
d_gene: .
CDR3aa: CASSPQPGAVYNEQFF
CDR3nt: TGTGCCAGCAGCCCGCAACCCGGGGCCGTATACAATGAGCAGTTCTTC

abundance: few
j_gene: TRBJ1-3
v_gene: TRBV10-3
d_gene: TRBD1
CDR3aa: CATQSQGQGNTIYF
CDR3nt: TGTGCCACCCAATCACAGGGGCAAGGAAACACCATATATTTT

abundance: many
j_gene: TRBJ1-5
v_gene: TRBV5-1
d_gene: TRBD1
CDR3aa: CASSRTGERNQPQHF
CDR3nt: TGCGCCAGCAGCAGGACAGGGGAGCGCAATCAGCCCCAGCATTTT

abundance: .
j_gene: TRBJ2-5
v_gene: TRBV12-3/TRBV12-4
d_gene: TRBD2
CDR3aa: CASSLRPGGKGETQYF
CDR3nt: TGTGCCAGCAGTTTAAGGCCGGGGGGGAAGGGAGAGACCCAGTACTTC

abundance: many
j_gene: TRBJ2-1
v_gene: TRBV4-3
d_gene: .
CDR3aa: CASSQGAWSSYNEQFF
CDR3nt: TGCGCCAGCAGCCAAGGGGCTTGGAGCTCCTACAATGAGCAGTTCTTC

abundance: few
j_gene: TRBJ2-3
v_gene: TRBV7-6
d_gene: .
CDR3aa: CASSLGYTDTQYF
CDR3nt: TGTGCCAGCAGCCTAGGGTACACAGATACGCAGTATTTT

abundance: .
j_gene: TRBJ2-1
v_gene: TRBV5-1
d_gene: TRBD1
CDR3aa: CASSLDRANEQFF
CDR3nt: TGCGCCAGCAGCCTCGACAGGGCCAATGAGCAGTTCTTC

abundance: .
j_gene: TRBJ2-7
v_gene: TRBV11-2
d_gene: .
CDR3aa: CASSLDRLGSHEQYF
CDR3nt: TGTGCCAGCAGCTTAGATCGGCTAGGATCCCACGAGCAGTACTTC

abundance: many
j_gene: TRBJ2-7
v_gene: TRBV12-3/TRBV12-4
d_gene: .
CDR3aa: CASSFRGEQYF
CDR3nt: TGTGCCAGCAGCTTTAGGGGCGAGCAGTACTTC

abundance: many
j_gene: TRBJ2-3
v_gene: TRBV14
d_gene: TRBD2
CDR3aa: CASSRGGLASADTQYF
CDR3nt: TGTGCCAGCAGCCGGGGAGGACTAGCGTCGGCAGATACGCAGTATTTT

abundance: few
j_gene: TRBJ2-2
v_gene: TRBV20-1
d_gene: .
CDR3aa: CSAPNPERYTGELFF
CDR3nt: TGCAGTGCTCCCAATCCCGAGCGCTACACCGGGGAGCTGTTTTTT

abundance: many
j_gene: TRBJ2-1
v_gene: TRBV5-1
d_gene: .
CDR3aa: CASSLEARGNEQFF
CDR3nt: TGCGCCAGCAGCTTGGAAGCCAGGGGCAATGAGCAGTTCTTC

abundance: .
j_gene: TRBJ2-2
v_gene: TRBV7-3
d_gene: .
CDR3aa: CASSLGGFTGELFF
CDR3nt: TGTGCCAGCAGCTTGGGTGGGTTCACCGGGGAGCTGTTTTTT

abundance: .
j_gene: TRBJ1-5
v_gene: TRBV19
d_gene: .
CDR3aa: CASSIEGGGQPQHF
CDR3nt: TGTGCCAGTAGTATAGAGGGAGGAGGACAGCCCCAGCATTTT

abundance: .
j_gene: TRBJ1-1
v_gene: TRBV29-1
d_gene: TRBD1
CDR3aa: CSVVDRANSMNTEAFF
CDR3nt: TGCAGCGTTGTGGACAGGGCCAACTCAATGAACACTGAAGCTTTCTTT

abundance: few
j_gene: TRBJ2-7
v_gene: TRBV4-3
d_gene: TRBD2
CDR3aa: CASSRRLAGGQDEQYF
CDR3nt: TGCGCCAGCAGCCGCCGACTAGCGGGAGGGCAGGACGAGCAGTACTTC

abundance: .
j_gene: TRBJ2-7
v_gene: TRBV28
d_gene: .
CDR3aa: CASSSTATEQYF
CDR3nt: TGTGCCAGCAGTTCGACTGCGACCGAGCAGTACTTC

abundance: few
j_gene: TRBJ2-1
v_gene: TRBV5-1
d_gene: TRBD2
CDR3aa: CASSLGAGGNNEQFF
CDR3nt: TGCGCCAGCAGCTTGGGCGCGGGGGGGAACAATGAGCAGTTCTTC

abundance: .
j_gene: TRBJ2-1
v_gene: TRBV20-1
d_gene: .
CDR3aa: CSAARPTSFRYNEQFF
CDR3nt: TGCAGTGCCGCTCGCCCGACTAGTTTCAGGTACAATGAGCAGTTCTTC

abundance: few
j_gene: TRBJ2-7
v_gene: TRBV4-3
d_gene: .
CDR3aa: CASSHRYDSYEQYF
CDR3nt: TGCGCCAGCAGCCACCGATACGACAGCTACGAGCAGTACTTC

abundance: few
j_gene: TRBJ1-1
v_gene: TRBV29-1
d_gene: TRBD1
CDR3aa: CSAVLGQWDEAFF
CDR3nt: TGCAGCGCCGTTCTGGGACAGTGGGACGAAGCTTTCTTT

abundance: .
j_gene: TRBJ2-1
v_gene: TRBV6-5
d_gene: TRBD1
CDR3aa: CASSYPITGGRSEQFF
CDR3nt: TGTGCCAGCAGTTACCCTATTACAGGGGGCCGAAGTGAGCAGTTCTTC

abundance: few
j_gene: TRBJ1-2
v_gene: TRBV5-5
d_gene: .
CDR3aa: CASSRTGGPAAGGYTF
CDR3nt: TGTGCCAGCAGCAGAACAGGAGGACCCGCAGCGGGTGGCTACACCTTC

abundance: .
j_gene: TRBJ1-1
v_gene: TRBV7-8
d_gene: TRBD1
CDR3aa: CASSLVWGGTGNTEAFF
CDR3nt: TGTGCCAGCAGCTTAGTATGGGGGGGGACAGGGAACACTGAAGCTTTCTTT

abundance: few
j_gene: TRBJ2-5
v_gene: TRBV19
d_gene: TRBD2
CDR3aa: CASSIMRGETQYF
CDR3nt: TGTGCCAGTAGTATCATGCGGGGGGAGACCCAGTACTTC

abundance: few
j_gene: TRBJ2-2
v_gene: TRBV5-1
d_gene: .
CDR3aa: CASSWTKSYTGELFF
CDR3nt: TGCGCCAGCAGCTGGACCAAGTCATACACCGGGGAGCTGTTTTTT

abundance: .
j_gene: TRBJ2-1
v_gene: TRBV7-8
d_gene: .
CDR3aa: CASSLALSAYNEQFF
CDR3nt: TGTGCCAGCAGCTTAGCGCTTTCTGCCTACAATGAGCAGTTCTTC

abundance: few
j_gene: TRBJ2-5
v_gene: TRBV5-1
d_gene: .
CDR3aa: CASSLRKGAETQYF
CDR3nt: TGCGCCAGCAGCTTGCGAAAGGGTGCAGAGACCCAGTACTTC

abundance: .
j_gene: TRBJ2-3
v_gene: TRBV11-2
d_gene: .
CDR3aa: CASSLKEGPHTQYF
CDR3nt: TGTGCCAGCAGCTTAAAAGAGGGGCCTCATACGCAGTATTTT

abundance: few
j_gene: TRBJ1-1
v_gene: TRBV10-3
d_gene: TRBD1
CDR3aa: CAIIVPGQGPNTEAFF
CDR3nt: TGTGCCATCATCGTCCCGGGACAGGGTCCGAACACTGAAGCTTTCTTT

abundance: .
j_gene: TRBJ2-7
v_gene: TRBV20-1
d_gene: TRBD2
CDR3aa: CSATWTSGRYEQYF
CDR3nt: TGCAGTGCTACCTGGACTAGCGGGAGGTACGAGCAGTACTTC

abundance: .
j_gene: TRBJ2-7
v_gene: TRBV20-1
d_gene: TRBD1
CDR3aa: CSATPAGTGYEQYF
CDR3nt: TGCAGTGCTACCCCTGCGGGGACAGGGTACGAGCAGTACTTC